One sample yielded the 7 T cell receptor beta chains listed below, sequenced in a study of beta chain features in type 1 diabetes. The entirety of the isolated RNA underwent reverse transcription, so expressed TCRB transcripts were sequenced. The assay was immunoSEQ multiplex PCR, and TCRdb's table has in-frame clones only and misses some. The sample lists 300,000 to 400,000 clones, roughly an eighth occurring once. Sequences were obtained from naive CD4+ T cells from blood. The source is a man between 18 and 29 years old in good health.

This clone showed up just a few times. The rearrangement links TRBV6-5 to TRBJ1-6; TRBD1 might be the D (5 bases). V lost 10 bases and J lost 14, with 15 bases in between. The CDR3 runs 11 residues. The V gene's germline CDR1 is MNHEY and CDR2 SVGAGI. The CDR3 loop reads CATRDSSTLHF. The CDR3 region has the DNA TGTGCCACACGGGACTCCAGCACCCTCCACTTT.

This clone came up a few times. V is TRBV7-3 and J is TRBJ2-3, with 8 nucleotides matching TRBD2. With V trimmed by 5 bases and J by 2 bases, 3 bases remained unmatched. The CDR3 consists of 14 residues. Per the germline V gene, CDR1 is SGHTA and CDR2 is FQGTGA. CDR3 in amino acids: CASSPGGATDTQYF. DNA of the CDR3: TGTGCCAGCAGCCCGGGGGGGGCCACAGATACGCAGTATTTT.

CDR3 nucleotide sequence: TGTGCCAGCAGCTTAACTAACTCCTACGAGCAGTACTTC. Translating gives CASSLTNSYEQYF. This rearrangement joins TRBV7-2 to TRBJ2-7, with unresolved D. V dropped 2 bases and J dropped 0 bases, with 5 bases sitting between them. Germline CDR1 and CDR2: SGHTA and FQGNSA. The CDR3 spans 13 residues.

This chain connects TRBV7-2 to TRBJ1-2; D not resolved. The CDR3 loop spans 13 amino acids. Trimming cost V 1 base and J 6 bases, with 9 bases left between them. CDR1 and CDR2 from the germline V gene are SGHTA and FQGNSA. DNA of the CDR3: TGTGCCAGCAGCTTAGTCGAGGCAAATGGCTACACCTTC. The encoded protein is CASSLVEANGYTF.

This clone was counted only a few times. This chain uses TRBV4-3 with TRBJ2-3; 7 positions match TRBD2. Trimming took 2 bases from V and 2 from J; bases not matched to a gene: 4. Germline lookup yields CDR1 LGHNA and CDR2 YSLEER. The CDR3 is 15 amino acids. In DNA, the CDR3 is TGCGCCAGCAGCCAATCCGGGACTAACACAGATACGCAGTATTTT. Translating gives CASSQSGTNTDTQYF.

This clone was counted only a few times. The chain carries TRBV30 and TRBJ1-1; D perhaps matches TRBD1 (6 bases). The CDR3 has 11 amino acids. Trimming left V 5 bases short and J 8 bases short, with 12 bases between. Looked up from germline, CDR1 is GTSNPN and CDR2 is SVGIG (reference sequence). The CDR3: CAWGGPIEAFF. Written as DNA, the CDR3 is TGTGCCTGGGGGGGCCCAATCGAAGCTTTCTTT. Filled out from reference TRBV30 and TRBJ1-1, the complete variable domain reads SQTIHQWPATLVQPVGSPLSLECTVEGTSNPNLYWYRQAAGRGLQLLFYSVGIGQISSEVPQNLSASRPQDRQFILSSKKLLLSDSGFYLCAWGGPIEAFFGQGTRLTVV.

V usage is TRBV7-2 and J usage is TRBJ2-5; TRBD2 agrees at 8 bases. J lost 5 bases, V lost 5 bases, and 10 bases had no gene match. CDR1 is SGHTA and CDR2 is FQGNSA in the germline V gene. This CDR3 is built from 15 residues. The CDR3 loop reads CASSIRSSGMETQYF. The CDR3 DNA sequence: TGTGCCAGCAGCATACGGAGTAGCGGGATGGAGACCCAGTACTTC.